This entry features one T cell receptor beta chain sequence. This CDR3 has 14 residues. V gave up 1 base and J gave up 5 bases; unmatched junction bases: 5. Germline CDR1 SQVTM, CDR2 ANQGSEA. The sample belongs to a study of CD8 T cells in Susac syndrome. With random hexamers, reverse transcription was performed on about 0.45 to 1 ug of RNA. MiXCR, applied by TCRdb to the immunoSEQ multiplex PCR reads, yields one record per CDR3 protein. The sample consists of more than 90,000 distinct CDR3 sequences, 90% to 95% of them appearing once. The genes are TRBV29-1 and TRBJ1-1; 9 positions agree with TRBD1. The sequence was collected from a human donor with multiple sclerosis. Sample: CD4+ T cells from PBMCs. As DNA, the CDR3 is TGCAGCGTTGAAGGTAACAGGGGGCCAACTGAAGCTTTCTTT. Translation gives CSVEGNRGPTEAFF.